The 3 T cell receptor beta chains reported below all come from one sample, sequenced in a study of shared clonotypes between healthy human individuals (TCRdb year 2020). The library was prepared using the immunoSEQ multiplex PCR assay. The source is immuneACCESS, and TCRdb retained only in-frame sequences with V and J called. Part of the clones is not carried over; for the studies checked, unresolved V genes explain less than half of this, and the remainder is unexplained. Across this sample there are roughly 2.5 million clones, with over 85% seen only once. Clones ranked in the top ten supply around 0.14% of the sample. The sequenced sample was naive CD4+ T cells sorted from blood. The cell subset or site label for this specimen denotes: CD45RA+ positively selected. The receptors shown here come from a man between 18 and 29 years old in good health.

The chain links TRBV10-3 to TRBJ2-1, with D possibly matching TRBD2 (5 bases). This CDR3 comprises 16 residues. V was trimmed by 0 bases and J by 7 bases, leaving 16 bases between them. The germline V gene has CDR1 ENHRY and CDR2 SYGVKD. CDR3 DNA: TGTGCCATCAGTGAGTCGAGTCTAGCAGGTAGGAATGAGCAGTTCTTC. The encoded protein is CAISESSLAGRNEQFF.

The genes are TRBV7-9 and TRBJ2-2; 7 nucleotides align to TRBD1. This CDR3 has 15 amino acids. Germline trimming cut 5 bases from V and 0 bases from J; bases unmatched to any gene: 3. Per the germline V gene, CDR1 is SEHNR and CDR2 is FQNEAQ (reference sequence). CDR3 loop: CASSRDRANTGELFF. CDR3 nucleotide sequence: TGTGCCAGCAGCCGTGACAGGGCGAACACCGGGGAGCTGTTTTTT.

The CDR3 here is CASSWGGGYENEQYF. Written as DNA, the CDR3 is TGTGCCAGCAGTTGGGGAGGAGGGTATGAGAACGAGCAGTACTTC. This rearrangement joins TRBV7-9 to TRBJ2-7, with D possibly matching TRBD2 (6 bases). With 6 bases removed from V and 5 bases from J, the gap between germline ends came to 20 bases. Germline V lookup: CDR1 SEHNR, CDR2 FQNEAQ (reference sequence). This CDR3 comprises 15 residues.